This section outlines one T cell receptor beta chain sequence together with its context. No antigen is known for it. The sample originates from a study of Ad26.COV2.S vaccination and SARS-CoV-2 variants. Background on the study: Participants got Ad26.COV2.S intramuscularly, once or twice 56 days apart. Points from the study as a whole: Substantial breadth in spike-specific CD8+ and CD4+ T cell responses was reportedly seen after vaccination. Vaccine recipients surpassed placebo recipients in spike-specific TCR breadth.

Treatment of the sample: roughly 18 received Ad26.COV2.S at low or high dose, single or two shots; about 5 received placebo; per-sample allocation not given. At day 63 after the first vaccine or placebo injection, samples were drawn. Some clones are missing from TCRdb's copy, which holds only in-frame ones; the method was immunoSEQ multiplex PCR. The sample contains roughly 420,000 clones, roughly nine tenths of which appear only once. The CDR3 spans 13 residues. Trimming pared 0 bases from V and 5 bases from J, leaving 8 bases between. CDR1 SGDLS and CDR2 YYNGEE come from the germline V gene. The clonotype comes from a person aged 18-65 years who received the Ad26.COV2.S COVID-19 vaccine or a placebo. Sequenced here: peripheral blood, sampled in a trial of Ad26.COV2.S vaccine versus placebo. V gene TRBV9 combines with J gene TRBJ2-5; D not certain. CDR3 amino acids: CASSVGSVETQYF. The CDR3 DNA reads as TGTGCCAGCAGCGTAGGGTCCGTGGAGACCCAGTACTTC.